This T cell receptor (beta chain) was profiled in a study of cytomegalovirus exposure and HLA in healthy donors. Overall study: Prior work identified about 120 million unique TCR beta sequences in some 200 million T cells.

The primer mix had 60 Vbeta and 13 Jbeta primers. Clones were sequenced by immunoSEQ multiplex PCR, and TCRdb holds only the in-frame ones, with some missing. The table includes around 110,000 clones, roughly 68% detected once. CDR3 length: 14 residues. CDR1 is SGHRS and CDR2 is YFSETQ in the germline V gene. V dropped 6 bases and J dropped 4 bases, with 15 bases sitting between them. Regarding the study as a whole: According to the study, around 180 TCR beta chains were cytomegalovirus-associated. In a later analysis, at a false discovery rate of 0.05, over 15,000 TCR beta sequences matched HLA alleles.

With respect to this clone: Its antigen is unidentified.

V usage is TRBV5-1 and J usage is TRBJ2-3; D remains unclear. The receptor was isolated from a man aged 25-40 years in good health and CMV-seropositive. The sequencing sample was made of PBMCs. This chain's CDR3 is CASNKQPSADTQYF. The DNA of the CDR3 is TGCGCCAGCAATAAGCAACCCAGCGCAGATACGCAGTATTTT.